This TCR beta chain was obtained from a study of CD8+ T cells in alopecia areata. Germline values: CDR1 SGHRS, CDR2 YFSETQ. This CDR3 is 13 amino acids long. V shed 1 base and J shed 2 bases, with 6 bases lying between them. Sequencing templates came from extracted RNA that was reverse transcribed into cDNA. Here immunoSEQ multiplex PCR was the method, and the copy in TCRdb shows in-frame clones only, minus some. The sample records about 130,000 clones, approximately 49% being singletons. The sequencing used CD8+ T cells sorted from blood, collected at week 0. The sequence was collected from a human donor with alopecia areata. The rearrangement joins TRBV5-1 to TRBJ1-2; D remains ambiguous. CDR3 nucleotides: TGCGCCAGCAGCTTGCGAGGGAACTATGGCTACACCTTC. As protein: CASSLRGNYGYTF.